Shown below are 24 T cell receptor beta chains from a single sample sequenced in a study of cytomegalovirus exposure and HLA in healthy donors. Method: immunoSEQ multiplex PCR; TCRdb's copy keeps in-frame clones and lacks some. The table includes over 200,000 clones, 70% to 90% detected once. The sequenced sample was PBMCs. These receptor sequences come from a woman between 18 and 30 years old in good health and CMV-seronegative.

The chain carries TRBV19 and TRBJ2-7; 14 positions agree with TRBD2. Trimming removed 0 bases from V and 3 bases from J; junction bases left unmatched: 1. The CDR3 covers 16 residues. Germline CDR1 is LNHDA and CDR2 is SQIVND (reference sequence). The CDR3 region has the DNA TGTGCCAGTAGTATAGATGGGACTAGCGGGGGCTACGAGCAGTACTTC. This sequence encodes CASSIDGTSGGYEQYF.

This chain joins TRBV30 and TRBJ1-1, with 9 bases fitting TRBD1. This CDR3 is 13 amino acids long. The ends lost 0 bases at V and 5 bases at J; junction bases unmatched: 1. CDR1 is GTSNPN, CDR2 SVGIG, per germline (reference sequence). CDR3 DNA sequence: TGTGCCTGGAGTGTACAGGGGGCGACTGAAGCTTTCTTT. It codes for CAWSVQGATEAFF.

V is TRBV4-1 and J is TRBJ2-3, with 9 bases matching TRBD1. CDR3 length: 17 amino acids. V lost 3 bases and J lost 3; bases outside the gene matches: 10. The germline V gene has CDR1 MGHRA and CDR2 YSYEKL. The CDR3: CASSHQAATGGTDTQYF. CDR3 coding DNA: TGCGCCAGCAGCCATCAAGCAGCGACAGGGGGAACAGATACGCAGTATTTT.

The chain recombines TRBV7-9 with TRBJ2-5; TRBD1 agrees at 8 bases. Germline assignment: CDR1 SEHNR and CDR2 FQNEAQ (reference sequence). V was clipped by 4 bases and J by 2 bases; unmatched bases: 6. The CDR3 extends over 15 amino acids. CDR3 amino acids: CASSSWTGLQETQYF. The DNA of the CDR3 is TGTGCCAGCAGCTCCTGGACAGGGCTACAAGAGACCCAGTACTTC.

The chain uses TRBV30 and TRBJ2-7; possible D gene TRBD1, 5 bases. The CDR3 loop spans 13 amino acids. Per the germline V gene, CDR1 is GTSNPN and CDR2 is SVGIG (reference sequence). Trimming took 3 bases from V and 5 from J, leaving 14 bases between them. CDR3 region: CAWSLGRSNEQYF. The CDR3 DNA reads TGTGCCTGGAGCCTGGGGCGGTCCAACGAGCAGTACTTC.

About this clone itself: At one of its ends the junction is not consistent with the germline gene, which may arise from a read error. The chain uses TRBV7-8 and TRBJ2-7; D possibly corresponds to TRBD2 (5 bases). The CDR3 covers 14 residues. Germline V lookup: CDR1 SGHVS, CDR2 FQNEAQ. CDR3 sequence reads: CASSLAERDYEQYF. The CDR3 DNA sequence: TGTGCCAGCAGTTTAGCCGAACGGGATTACGAGCAGTACTTC.

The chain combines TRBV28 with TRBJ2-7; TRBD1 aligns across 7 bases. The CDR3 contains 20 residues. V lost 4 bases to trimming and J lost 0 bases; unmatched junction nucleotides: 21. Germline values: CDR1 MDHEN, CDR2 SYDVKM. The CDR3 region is CASSSIQSGEPGQFSYEQYF. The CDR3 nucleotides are TGTGCCAGCAGTTCTATCCAATCCGGGGAACCGGGACAGTTCTCCTACGAGCAGTACTTC.

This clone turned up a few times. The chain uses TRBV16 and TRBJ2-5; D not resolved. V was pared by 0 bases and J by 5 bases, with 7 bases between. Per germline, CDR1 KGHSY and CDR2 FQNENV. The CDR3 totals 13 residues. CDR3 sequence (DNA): TGTGCCAGCAGCCAATCGAATGAGGAGACCCAGTACTTC. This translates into CASSQSNEETQYF.

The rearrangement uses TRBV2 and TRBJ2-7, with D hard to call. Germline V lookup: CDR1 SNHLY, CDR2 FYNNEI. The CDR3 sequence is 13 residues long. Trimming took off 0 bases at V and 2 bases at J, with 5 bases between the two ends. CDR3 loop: CASSEARAYEQYF. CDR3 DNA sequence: TGTGCCAGCAGTGAAGCTCGGGCCTACGAGCAGTACTTC.

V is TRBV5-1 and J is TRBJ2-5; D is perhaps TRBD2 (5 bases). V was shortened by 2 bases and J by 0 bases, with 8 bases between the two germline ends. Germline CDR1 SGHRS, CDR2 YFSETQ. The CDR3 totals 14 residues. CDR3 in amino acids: CASSFRGNQETQYF. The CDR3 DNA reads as TGCGCCAGCAGCTTCCGGGGTAACCAAGAGACCCAGTACTTC.

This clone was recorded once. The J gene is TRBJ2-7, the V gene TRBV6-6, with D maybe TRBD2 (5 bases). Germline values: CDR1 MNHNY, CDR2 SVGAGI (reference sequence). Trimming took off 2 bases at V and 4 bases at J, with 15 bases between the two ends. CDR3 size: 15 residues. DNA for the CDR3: TGTGCCAGCAGTTACACGGACGGAGGTCGGTACGAGCAGTACTTC. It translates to CASSYTDGGRYEQYF.

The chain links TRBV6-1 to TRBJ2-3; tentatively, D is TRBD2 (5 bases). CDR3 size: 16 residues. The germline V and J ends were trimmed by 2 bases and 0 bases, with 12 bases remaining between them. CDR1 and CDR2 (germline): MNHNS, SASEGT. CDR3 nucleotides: TGTGCCAGCAGTGAACGGACTCAAACTAGCACAGATACGCAGTATTTT. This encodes CASSERTQTSTDTQYF.

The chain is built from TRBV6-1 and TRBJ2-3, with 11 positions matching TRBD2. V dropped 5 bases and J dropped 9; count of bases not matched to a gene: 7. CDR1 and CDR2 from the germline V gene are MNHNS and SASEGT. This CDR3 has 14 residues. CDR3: CASSSGTSGRTQYF. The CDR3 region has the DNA TGTGCCAGCAGTAGTGGGACTAGCGGTAGGACGCAGTATTTT.

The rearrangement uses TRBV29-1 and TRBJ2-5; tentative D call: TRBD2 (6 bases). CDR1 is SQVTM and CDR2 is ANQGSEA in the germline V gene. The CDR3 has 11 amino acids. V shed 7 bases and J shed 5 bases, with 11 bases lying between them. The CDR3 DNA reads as TGCAGCGGAGGGACTCAGGAGACCCAGTACTTC. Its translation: CSGGTQETQYF.

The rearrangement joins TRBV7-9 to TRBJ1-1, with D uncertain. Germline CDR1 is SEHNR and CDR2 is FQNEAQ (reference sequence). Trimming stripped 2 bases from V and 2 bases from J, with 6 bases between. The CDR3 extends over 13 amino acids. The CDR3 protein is CASSLNINTEAFF. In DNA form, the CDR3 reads TGTGCCAGCAGCTTAAACATAAACACTGAAGCTTTCTTT.

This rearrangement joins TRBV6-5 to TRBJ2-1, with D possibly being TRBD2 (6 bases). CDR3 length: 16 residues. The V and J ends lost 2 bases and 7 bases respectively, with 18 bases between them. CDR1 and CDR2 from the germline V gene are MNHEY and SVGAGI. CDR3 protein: CASSYLRDFDRNEQFF. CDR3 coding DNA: TGTGCCAGCAGTTACCTCCGGGACTTTGATCGGAATGAGCAGTTCTTC.

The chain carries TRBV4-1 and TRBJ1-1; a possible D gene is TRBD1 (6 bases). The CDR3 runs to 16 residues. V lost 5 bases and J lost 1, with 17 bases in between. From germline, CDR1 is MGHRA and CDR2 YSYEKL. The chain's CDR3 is CASSALGGGANTEAFF. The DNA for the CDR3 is TGCGCCAGCAGCGCCCTAGGTGGGGGCGCGAACACTGAAGCTTTCTTT.

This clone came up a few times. This CDR3 is CASSGTGSYEQYF. CDR3 nucleotides: TGTGCCAGTTCCGGGACAGGGAGCTACGAGCAGTACTTC. The chain couples TRBV2 to TRBJ2-7; 9 bases fit TRBD1. Germline V gives CDR1 SNHLY, CDR2 FYNNEI. The CDR3 runs to 13 residues. The V segment lost 9 bases and the J segment 3 bases; nucleotides outside the gene matches: 6.

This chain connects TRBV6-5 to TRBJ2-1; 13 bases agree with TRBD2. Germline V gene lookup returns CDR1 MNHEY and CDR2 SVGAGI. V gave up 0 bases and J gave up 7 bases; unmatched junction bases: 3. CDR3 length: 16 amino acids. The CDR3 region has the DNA TGTGCCAGCAGTTACTCACTAGCGGGAGGGCCTAATGAGCAGTTCTTC. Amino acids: CASSYSLAGGPNEQFF.

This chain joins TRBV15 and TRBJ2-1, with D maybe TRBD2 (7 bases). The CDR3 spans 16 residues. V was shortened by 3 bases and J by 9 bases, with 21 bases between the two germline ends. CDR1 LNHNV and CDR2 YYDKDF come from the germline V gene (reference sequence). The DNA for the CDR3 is TGTGCCACCAGCAGGGAGGGGGGGGAATACCTGGGTGAGCAGTTCTTC. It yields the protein CATSREGGEYLGEQFF.

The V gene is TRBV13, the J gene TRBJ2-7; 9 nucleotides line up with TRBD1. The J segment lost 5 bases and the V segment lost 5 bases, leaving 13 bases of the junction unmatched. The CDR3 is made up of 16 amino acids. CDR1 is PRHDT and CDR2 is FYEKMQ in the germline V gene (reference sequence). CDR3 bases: TGTGCCAGCAGCACAGGGGGAGGGACAGGGCCGCACGAGCAGTACTTC. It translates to CASSTGGGTGPHEQYF.

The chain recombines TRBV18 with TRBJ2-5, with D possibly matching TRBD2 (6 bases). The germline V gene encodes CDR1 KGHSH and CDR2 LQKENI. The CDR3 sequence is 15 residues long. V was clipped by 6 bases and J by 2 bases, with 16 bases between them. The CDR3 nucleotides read TGTGCCAGCTCGGGGGGACGGAAGTTACAAGAGACCCAGTACTTC. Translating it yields CASSGGRKLQETQYF.

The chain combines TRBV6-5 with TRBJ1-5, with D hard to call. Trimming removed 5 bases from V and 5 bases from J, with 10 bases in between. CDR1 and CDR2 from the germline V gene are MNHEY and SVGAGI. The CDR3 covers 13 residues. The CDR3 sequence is CASSPGGDQPQHF. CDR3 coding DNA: TGTGCCAGCAGTCCCGGCGGGGATCAGCCCCAGCATTTT.

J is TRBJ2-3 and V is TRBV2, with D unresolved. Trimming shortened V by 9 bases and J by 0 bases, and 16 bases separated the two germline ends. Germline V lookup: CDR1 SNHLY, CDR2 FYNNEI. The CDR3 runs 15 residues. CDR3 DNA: TGTGCCAGGCAGACTCAAAAAACTAGCACAGATACGCAGTATTTT. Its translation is CARQTQKTSTDTQYF. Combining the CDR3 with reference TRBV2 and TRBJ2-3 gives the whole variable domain EPEVTQTPSHQVTQMGQEVILRCVPISNHLYFYWYRQILGQKVEFLVSFYNNEISEKSEIFDDQFSVERPDGSNFTLKIRSTKLEDSAMYFCARQTQKTSTDTQYFGPGTRLTVL.